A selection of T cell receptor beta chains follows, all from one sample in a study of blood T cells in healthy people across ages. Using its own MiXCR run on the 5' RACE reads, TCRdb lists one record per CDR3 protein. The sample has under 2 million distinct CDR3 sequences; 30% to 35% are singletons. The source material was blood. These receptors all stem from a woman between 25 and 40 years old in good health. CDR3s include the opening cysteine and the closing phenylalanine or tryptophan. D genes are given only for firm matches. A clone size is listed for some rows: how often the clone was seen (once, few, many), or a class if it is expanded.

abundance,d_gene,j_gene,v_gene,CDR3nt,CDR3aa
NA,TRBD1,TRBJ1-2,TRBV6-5,TGTGCCAGCAGTTCCGGGACAGGGGGCGGACAAGATGGCTACACCTTC,CASSSGTGGGQDGYTF
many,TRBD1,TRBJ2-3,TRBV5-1,TGCGCCAGCAGCACCCAACAGGGGGCGCGTGTAGATACGCAGTATTTT,CASSTQQGARVDTQYF
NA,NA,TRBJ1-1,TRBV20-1,TGCAGTGCTAGAGACAGTTGGAGGGGCACTGAAGCTTTCTTT,CSARDSWRGTEAFF
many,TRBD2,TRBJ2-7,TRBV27,TGTGCCAGCGGGAGGGGCTCCTACGAGCAGTACTTC,CASGRGSYEQYF
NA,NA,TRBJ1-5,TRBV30,TGTGCCTGGAGTGTAAGTGCTCAGCCCCAGCATTTT,CAWSVSAQPQHF
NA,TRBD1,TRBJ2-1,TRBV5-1,TGCGCCAGCAGACAGGGGGCTCGGGAGCAGTTCTTC,CASRQGAREQFF
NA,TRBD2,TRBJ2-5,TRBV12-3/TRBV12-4,TGTGCCAACAGTTTATCTTTTCGGGTAGCGGGGGCGGAGACCCAGTACTTC,CANSLSFRVAGAETQYF
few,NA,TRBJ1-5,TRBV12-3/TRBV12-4,TGTGCCAGCAGTCCCCGACGGTCGGGCAATCAGCCCCAGCATTTT,CASSPRRSGNQPQHF
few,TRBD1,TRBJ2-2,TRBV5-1,TGCGCCAGCAGCCCAAGGACCGGACAGGGGTTACACGGGGAGCTGTTTTTT,CASSPRTGQGLHGELFF
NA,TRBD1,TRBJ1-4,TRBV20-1,TGCAGTGCTAGAGAGGGGACAGGGAATGAAAAACTGTTTTTT,CSAREGTGNEKLFF
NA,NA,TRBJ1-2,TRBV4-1,TGCGCCAGCAGCCAAGTTGGGAGGGGAGCAAACTATGGCTACACCTTC,CASSQVGRGANYGYTF
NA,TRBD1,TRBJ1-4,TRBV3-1,TGTGCCAGCAGCACCTGGACAGGGATGCATGAAAAACTGTTTTTT,CASSTWTGMHEKLFF
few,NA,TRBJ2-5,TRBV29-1,TGCAGCGTGTGTAAGGGAGGACAAGAGACCCAGTACTTC,CSVCKGGQETQYF
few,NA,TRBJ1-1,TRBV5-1,TGCGCCAGCAGCTTGAGCCTCGGGCAGGGTGAGACTGAAGCTTTCTTT,CASSLSLGQGETEAFF
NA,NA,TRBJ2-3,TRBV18,TGTGCCAGCTCACCCCTGGTGGGCGCAGATACGCAGTATTTT,CASSPLVGADTQYF
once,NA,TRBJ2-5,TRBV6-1,TGTGCCAGCGAGCAAGAGACCCAGTACTTC,CASEQETQYF
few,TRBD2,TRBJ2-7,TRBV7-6,TGTGCCAGCAGCTTAGCGAGCGGGGGCACCTCCGAGCAGTACTTC,CASSLASGGTSEQYF
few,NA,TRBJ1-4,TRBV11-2,TGTGCCAGCAGCTTAATTGCAACAGGCCCCAATGAAAAACTGTTTTTT,CASSLIATGPNEKLFF
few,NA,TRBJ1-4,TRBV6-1,TGTGCCAGCACTGAGAGACGTAATGAAAAACTGTTTTTT,CASTERRNEKLFF
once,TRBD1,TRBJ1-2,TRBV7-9,TGTGCCAGCAGCTACGACAGGGGGCAGGGCTACACCTTC,CASSYDRGQGYTF
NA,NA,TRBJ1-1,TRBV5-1,TGCGCCAGCAGCTTGGCCGGGGGCGCGGGGTACACTGAAGCTTTCTTT,CASSLAGGAGYTEAFF
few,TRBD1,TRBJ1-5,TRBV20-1,TGCAGTGCTAGAGATGTGGCGGGACAGTTCGAGTATAGCAATCAGCCCCAGCATTTT,CSARDVAGQFEYSNQPQHF